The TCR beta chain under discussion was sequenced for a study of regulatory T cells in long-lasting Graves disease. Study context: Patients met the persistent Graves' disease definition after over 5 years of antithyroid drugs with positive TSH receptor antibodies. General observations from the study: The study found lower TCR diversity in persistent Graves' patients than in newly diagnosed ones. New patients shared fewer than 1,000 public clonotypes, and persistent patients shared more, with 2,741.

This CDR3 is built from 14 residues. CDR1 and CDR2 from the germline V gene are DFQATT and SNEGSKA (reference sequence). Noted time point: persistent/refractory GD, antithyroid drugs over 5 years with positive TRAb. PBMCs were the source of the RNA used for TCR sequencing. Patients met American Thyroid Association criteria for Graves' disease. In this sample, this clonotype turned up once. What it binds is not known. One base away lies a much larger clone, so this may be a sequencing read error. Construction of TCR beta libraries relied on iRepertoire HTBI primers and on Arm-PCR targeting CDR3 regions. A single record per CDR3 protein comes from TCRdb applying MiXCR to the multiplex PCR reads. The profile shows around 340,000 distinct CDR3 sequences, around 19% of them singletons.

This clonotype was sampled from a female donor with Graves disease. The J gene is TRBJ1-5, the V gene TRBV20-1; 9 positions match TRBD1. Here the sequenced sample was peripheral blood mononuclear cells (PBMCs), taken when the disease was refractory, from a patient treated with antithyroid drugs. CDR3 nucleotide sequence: TGCGGTGCTAGACAGGGGGGGAGCAATCAGCCCCAGCATTTT. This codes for CGARQGGSNQPQHF.